One sample yielded the 22 T cell receptor beta chains listed below, sequenced in a study of CD8+ T cells in alopecia areata. The treatment here: oral pan-JAK inhibitor, 5-10 mg twice daily. Extraction of RNA preceded its reverse transcription into cDNA, which served as the sequencing template. The data were produced by immunoSEQ multiplex PCR, yet TCRdb's version contains in-frame clones alone and is incomplete. The table has roughly 110,000 clones, 65% to 85% seen once. The sequencing here drew on CD8+ T cells sorted from blood, taken at week 24, from a patient treated with tofacitinib. These receptors were taken from a human donor with alopecia areata.

V is TRBV29-1 and J is TRBJ2-3, with TRBD1 identical over 9 bases. After removal of 6 bases from V and 14 bases from J, the junction contained 9 bases not matched to a gene. Germline lookup yields CDR1 SQVTM and CDR2 ANQGSEA. CDR3 length equals 11 residues. Written as DNA, the CDR3 is TGCAGCGTAACGTGGACAGGGGAGGGGTATTTT. This encodes CSVTWTGEGYF.

The chain joins TRBV10-3 to TRBJ2-7; 9 bases map to TRBD1. V trimming: 4 bases; J trimming: 0 bases; junction bases outside the gene matches: 13. The CDR3 is 18 amino acids. Germline values: CDR1 ENHRY, CDR2 SYGVKD. The CDR3 coding sequence is TGTGCCATCAGTGGGGGACAGGGTCTAGAGGGATTCTCCTACGAGCAGTACTTC. Amino acid sequence: CAISGGQGLEGFSYEQYF.

The chain couples TRBV7-9 to TRBJ2-5; TRBD1 or TRBD2 may be the D gene (5 bases each). The CDR3 consists of 14 residues. V was pared by 2 bases and J by 7 bases, with 14 bases between. CDR1 and CDR2 (germline): SEHNR, FQNEAQ (reference sequence). CDR3 protein: CASSLLAQRGTQYF. The CDR3 DNA is TGTGCCAGCAGCTTACTGGCGCAGAGGGGGACCCAGTACTTC.

The rearrangement uses TRBV4-3 and TRBJ2-2; the D is unclear. Germline V lookup: CDR1 LGHNA, CDR2 YSLEER. Trimming took 0 bases from V and 1 from J, leaving 6 bases between them. The length of the CDR3 is 15 residues. This CDR3 reads CASSQDGQNTGELFF. CDR3 nucleotides: TGCGCCAGCAGCCAAGATGGGCAGAACACCGGGGAGCTGTTTTTT.

The chain couples TRBV19 to TRBJ2-7, with D uncertain. Germline CDR1 LNHDA, CDR2 SQIVND (reference sequence). The CDR3 is made up of 13 amino acids. The V and J ends lost 1 base and 0 bases respectively, with 4 bases between them. The CDR3 region has the DNA TGTGCCAGTAGTATAGCGGTCTCCTACGAGCAGTACTTC. This gives the protein CASSIAVSYEQYF. The variable domain in full, with the rest retrieved from reference TRBV19 and TRBJ2-7, is DGGITQSPKYLFRKEGQNVTLSCEQNLNHDAMYWYRQDPGQGLRLIYYSQIVNDFQKGDIAEGYSVSREKKESFPLTVTSAQKNPTAFYLCASSIAVSYEQYFGPGTRLTVT.

The rearrangement uses TRBV27 and TRBJ2-6; D is unclear. The germline V and J ends were trimmed by 3 bases and 0 bases, with 6 bases remaining between them. This CDR3 spans 15 amino acids. CDR1 and CDR2 from the germline V gene are MNHEY and SMNVEV (reference sequence). CDR3 DNA sequence: TGTGCCAGCAGTTTGAGCTTCTCTGGGGCCAACGTCCTGACTTTC. It codes for CASSLSFSGANVLTF.

The chain links TRBV7-9 to TRBJ2-4, with TRBD1 matching 10 bases. Trimming at V came to 4 bases and at J to 4 bases, leaving 1 base not matched to a gene. This CDR3 comprises 14 residues. CDR1 and CDR2 (germline): SEHNR, FQNEAQ (reference sequence). This chain's CDR3 is CASSSGQGKNIQYF. The CDR3 nucleotides read TGTGCCAGCAGCTCGGGACAGGGGAAAAACATTCAGTACTTC.

This chain links TRBV7-9 with TRBJ2-1; D is uncertain. The germline gives CDR1 SEHNR, CDR2 FQNEAQ (reference sequence). This CDR3 is 10 amino acids long. Trimming pared 5 bases from V and 10 bases from J, leaving 6 bases between. The CDR3 bases are TGTGCCAGCAGCAGTAGCGAGCAGTTCTTC. It specifies CASSSSEQFF.

The chain couples TRBV2 to TRBJ2-3, with D possibly being TRBD1 (5 bases). This CDR3 comprises 14 residues. Germline lookup yields CDR1 SNHLY and CDR2 FYNNEI. V was cut by 1 base and J by 5 bases, with 10 bases left in between. The CDR3: CASSEGGREDTQYF. For the CDR3, the DNA is TGTGCCAGCAGTGAAGGGGGCAGGGAAGATACGCAGTATTTT.

This chain links TRBV27 with TRBJ1-5; 8 bases match TRBD1. V lost 5 bases, J lost 5 bases, and 8 bases stayed unmatched. From germline, CDR1 is MNHEY and CDR2 SMNVEV (reference sequence). The CDR3 contains 15 residues. The DNA for the CDR3 is TGTGCCAGCAGTCCTTTACAGGGGGGAGATCAGCCCCAGCATTTT. This sequence encodes CASSPLQGGDQPQHF.

The chain has TRBV28 and TRBJ2-1; D uncertain. The CDR3 is made up of 14 amino acids. CDR1 and CDR2 (germline): MDHEN, SYDVKM. V lost 6 bases and J lost 5, with 14 bases in between. CDR3 nucleotide sequence: TGTGCCAGCAGCTCCACGGGCAAGAACAATGAGCAGTTCTTC. It codes for CASSSTGKNNEQFF.

This clone was counted at least ten times. The V gene is TRBV7-6, the J gene TRBJ2-1, with D unclear. The germline CDR1 and CDR2 sequences are SGHVS and FNYEAQ. The CDR3 consists of 14 residues. V was pared by 2 bases and J by 5 bases, with 10 bases between. The chain's CDR3 is CASSLLSVHNEQFF. In nucleotides, the CDR3 is TGTGCCAGCAGCTTATTGTCAGTGCACAATGAGCAGTTCTTC.

The chain is built from TRBV29-1 and TRBJ2-5; TRBD2 is a possible D gene (6 bases). The end of the DNA fits TRBJ2-7 better, so the J call may be wrong. The CDR3 is made up of 14 amino acids. Germline CDR1 and CDR2: SQVTM and ANQGSEA. The CDR3 DNA sequence: TGCAGCGTTCAAGGGGAGGTAGGCCTCTACGAGCAGTACTTC. Translation: CSVQGEVGLYEQYF.

The gene calls are TRBV7-2 and TRBJ2-3; 8 nucleotides agree with TRBD2. V shed 3 bases, J shed 2 bases, and the junction held 4 bases outside the gene matches. This CDR3 comprises 15 residues. Germline V lookup: CDR1 SGHTA, CDR2 FQGNSA. CDR3 amino acids: CASSLTSEVTDTQYF. DNA of the CDR3: TGTGCCAGCAGCTTGACTAGCGAGGTCACAGATACGCAGTATTTT.

The CDR3 loop is CASSQDPAGGLQETQYF. The CDR3 coding sequence is TGCGCCAGCAGCCAAGATCCCGCGGGGGGCCTCCAAGAGACCCAGTACTTC. The V gene is TRBV4-1, the J gene TRBJ2-5; 8 nucleotides align to TRBD2. The junction had 7 bases not matched to a gene; V was cut back by 0 bases and J by 1 base. The CDR3 sequence is 17 residues long. In germline, CDR1 is MGHRA, CDR2 YSYEKL.

This chain uses TRBV27 with TRBJ2-5; D possibly matches TRBD1 or TRBD2 (6 bases each). The germline V and J ends were trimmed by 6 bases and 1 base, with 15 bases remaining between them. In germline, CDR1 is MNHEY, CDR2 SMNVEV (reference sequence). This CDR3 has 15 residues. CDR3 in DNA: TGTGCCAGCAGACAGGGCGGGGATCTCCAAGAGACCCAGTACTTC. Amino acids: CASRQGGDLQETQYF.

This clone turned up a few times. This chain joins TRBV4-2 and TRBJ2-7, with D perhaps matching TRBD2 (6 bases). The CDR3 loop spans 16 amino acids. The germline CDR1 and CDR2 sequences are LGHNA and YNFKEQ. The V gene lost 0 bases and the J gene lost 5 bases, with 17 bases spanning the gap. CDR3 residues: CASSQDDRGREDEQYF. The DNA for the CDR3 is TGTGCCAGCAGCCAAGACGACCGGGGCAGGGAGGACGAGCAGTACTTC.

The chain recombines TRBV7-7 with TRBJ2-2; TRBD2 agrees at 11 bases. CDR1 and CDR2 (germline): SSHAT, FNYEAQ (reference sequence). The CDR3 is 21 residues long. The DNA for the CDR3 is TGTGCTAGCGACCCAGCCCCTGGGCTAGCGGGGGGACCGAACAACACCGGGGAGCTGTTTTTT. This sequence encodes CASDPAPGLAGGPNNTGELFF.

CDR3: CASSLASSRPLSTEAFF. CDR3 DNA: TGTGCCAGCAGCTTAGCGTCGAGCCGACCCTTGAGCACTGAAGCTTTCTTT. The V call is TRBV7-2, the J call TRBJ1-1; the D is unclear. The CDR3 has 17 residues. Trimming stripped 0 bases from V and 4 bases from J, with 18 bases between. Germline V gives CDR1 SGHTA, CDR2 FQGNSA.

Within the sample, this clone is medium-sized. This chain joins TRBV10-3 and TRBJ2-1; 7 bases align to TRBD1. This CDR3 is 14 amino acids long. Germline V gene data show CDR1 as ENHRY and CDR2 as SYGVKD. Losses at the gene ends were 8 bases for V and 5 bases for J; bases not matched to a gene: 9. The CDR3 DNA reads TGTGCCATCCAACAGGGGCAATACAACAATGAGCAGTTCTTC. Translating gives CAIQQGQYNNEQFF.

This clone was recorded a few times. Other DNA sequences within the sample encode an identical CDR3. The chain joins TRBV29-1 to TRBJ2-5; 10 bases are shared with TRBD1. This CDR3 region has 13 residues. Trimming cost V 4 bases and J 4 bases; bases outside gene matches: 3. Germline values: CDR1 SQVTM, CDR2 ANQGSEA. The CDR3 loop reads CSVAGTGAETQYF. CDR3 nucleotides: TGCAGCGTTGCCGGGACAGGGGCAGAGACCCAGTACTTC.

This clone was seen a few times. The V gene is TRBV7-2, the J gene TRBJ2-3, with TRBD2 matching 11 bases. Germline CDR1 SGHTA, CDR2 FQGNSA. With V trimmed by 4 bases and J by 5 bases, 5 bases remained unmatched. CDR3 length equals 15 residues. The chain's CDR3 is CASSSLAGGLDTQYF. The CDR3, as DNA: TGTGCCAGCAGCTCTCTAGCGGGGGGTCTAGATACGCAGTATTTT.